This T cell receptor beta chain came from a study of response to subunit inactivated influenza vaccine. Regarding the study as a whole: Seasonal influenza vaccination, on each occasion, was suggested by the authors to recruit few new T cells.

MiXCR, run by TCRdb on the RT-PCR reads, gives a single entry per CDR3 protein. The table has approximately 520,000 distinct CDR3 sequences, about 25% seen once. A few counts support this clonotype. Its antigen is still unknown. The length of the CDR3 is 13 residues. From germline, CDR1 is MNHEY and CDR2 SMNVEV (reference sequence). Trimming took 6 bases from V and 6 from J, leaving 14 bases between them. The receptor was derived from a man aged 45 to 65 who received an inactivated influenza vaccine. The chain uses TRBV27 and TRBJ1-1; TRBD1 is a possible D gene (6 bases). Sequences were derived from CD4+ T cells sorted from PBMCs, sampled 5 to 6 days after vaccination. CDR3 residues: CASRRRGGAEAFF. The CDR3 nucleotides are TGTGCCAGCAGGCGCCGGGGGGGCGCTGAAGCTTTCTTT.